The entry that follows covers one T cell receptor (beta chain) sequence. V lost 3 bases to trimming and J lost 2 bases, with 7 bases between them. The CDR3 spans 13 residues. Germline CDR1 ENHRY, CDR2 SYGVKD. This record belongs to a study of cytomegalovirus exposure and HLA in healthy donors. The PCR used 60 Vbeta and 13 Jbeta primers. Sequencing was performed with immunoSEQ multiplex PCR; in TCRdb, only in-frame clones are kept and a portion is missing. The sample records roughly 200,000 clones, around 84% being singletons. The sequence was collected from a young woman in good health and CMV-seronegative. The sample taken for sequencing was PBMCs. The V call is TRBV10-3, the J call TRBJ1-1; D is unresolved. CDR3 DNA sequence: TGTGCCATCAGTGAAGAGGGAAACACTGAAGCTTTCTTT. Protein sequence: CAISEEGNTEAFF.